The clone carrying this T cell receptor (beta chain) has just a few counts. The data originate from a study of T-cell reconstitution after alpha-beta-depleted transplantation in children. Unique molecular identifiers were incorporated into the prepared TCRbeta library. TCRdb reprocessed the PCR reads with MiXCR, giving one entry per CDR3 protein. The table includes around 600,000 distinct CDR3 sequences, 10% detected once. Trimming took off 2 bases at V and 0 bases at J, with 11 bases between the two ends. Germline V CDR1 and CDR2: DFQATT, SNEGSKA (reference sequence). The length of the CDR3 is 15 residues.

The rearrangement links TRBV20-1 to TRBJ1-3; no clear D. The receptor was isolated from a human donor who donated a stem cell graft to a child with acute myeloid leukemia. The specimen was PBMCs from the stem cell graft donor, collected from the stem cell graft. The CDR3 nucleotides are TGCAGTGCTAGAACGACGGCTAACTCTGGAAACACCATATATTTT. Translating gives CSARTTANSGNTIYF.